Presented here are 28 T cell receptor beta chains from one specimen sequenced in a study of cytotoxic CD8 clonotypes in ibrutinib-treated CLL. Here immunoSEQ multiplex PCR was the method, and the copy in TCRdb shows in-frame clones only, minus some. The sample holds under 200,000 clones, about four fifths seen once. The input for sequencing was PBMCs, taken after 24 months of ibrutinib treatment. The receptors originated from a human donor with chronic lymphocytic leukemia.

This sequence joins TRBV30 and TRBJ1-4; perhaps TRBD1 as D (5 bases). Germline V gene sequence: CDR1 GTSNPN, CDR2 SVGIG (reference sequence). Trimming left V 3 bases short and J 4 bases short, with 15 bases between. The CDR3 runs 15 residues. The CDR3 loop is CAWRGWGLNNEKLFF. The CDR3, as DNA: TGTGCCTGGAGGGGATGGGGACTCAATAATGAAAAACTGTTTTTT.

The V call is TRBV5-1, the J call TRBJ1-2; D perhaps matches TRBD1 (5 bases). Germline loops: CDR1 SGHRS, CDR2 YFSETQ. V was cut by 4 bases and J by 3 bases, with 10 bases left in between. The CDR3 length is 13 residues. CDR3 sequence: CASSRQGDYGYTF. As DNA, the CDR3 is TGCGCCAGCAGCCGTCAGGGTGACTATGGCTACACCTTC.

The rearrangement links TRBV19 to TRBJ1-2, with D perhaps matching TRBD1 (5 bases). Germline CDR1 LNHDA, CDR2 SQIVND (reference sequence). V lost 7 bases and J lost 5, with 20 bases in between. There are 15 residues in the CDR3. CDR3 DNA sequence: TGTGCCAGTACCCCTTTTTTGGGACGGGGGTATGGCTACACCTTC. Amino acid sequence: CASTPFLGRGYGYTF.

The chain combines TRBV5-1 with TRBJ2-3; a possible D gene is TRBD1 (6 bases). Germline CDR1 SGHRS, CDR2 YFSETQ. The V gene lost 4 bases and the J gene lost 0 bases, with 12 bases spanning the gap. CDR3 length equals 15 residues. The CDR3: CASSSPGHSTDTQYF. DNA for the CDR3: TGCGCCAGCAGCAGTCCGGGACACAGCACAGATACGCAGTATTTT.

The chain uses TRBV30 and TRBJ2-7; TRBD1 is a possible D gene (6 bases). Germline V gene data show CDR1 as GTSNPN and CDR2 as SVGIG (reference sequence). Trimming removed 2 bases from V and 0 bases from J, with 14 bases in between. CDR3 length equals 15 residues. The CDR3 is CAWSPLDSYSYEQYF. The DNA for the CDR3 is TGTGCCTGGAGTCCCCTGGACAGCTACTCCTACGAGCAGTACTTC. Complete variable domain (other parts from reference TRBV30 and TRBJ2-7): SQTIHQWPATLVQPVGSPLSLECTVEGTSNPNLYWYRQAAGRGLQLLFYSVGIGQISSEVPQNLSASRPQDRQFILSSKKLLLSDSGFYLCAWSPLDSYSYEQYFGPGTRLTVT.

The CDR3 loop reads CASSPTGTFPFSYNEQFF. CDR3 sequence (DNA): TGTGCCAGCAGCCCAACGGGAACTTTTCCATTCTCCTACAATGAGCAGTTCTTC. The genes are TRBV7-8 and TRBJ2-1, with TRBD2 as a possible D gene (5 bases). Trimming removed 5 bases from V and 0 bases from J, with 20 bases in between. The germline CDR1 and CDR2 sequences are SGHVS and FQNEAQ. The CDR3 totals 18 residues.

The gene calls are TRBV19 and TRBJ2-3; D could derive from TRBD1 or TRBD2 (5 bases each). Germline loops: CDR1 LNHDA, CDR2 SQIVND (reference sequence). CDR3 length: 14 amino acids. V lost 6 bases, J lost 2 bases, and 12 bases lay in between. The CDR3: CASRFGGITDTQYF. The CDR3 DNA is TGTGCCAGTAGATTTGGGGGAATCACAGATACGCAGTATTTT. Drawing the rest from reference TRBV19 and TRBJ2-3, the complete variable domain is DGGITQSPKYLFRKEGQNVTLSCEQNLNHDAMYWYRQDPGQGLRLIYYSQIVNDFQKGDIAEGYSVSREKKESFPLTVTSAQKNPTAFYLCASRFGGITDTQYFGPGTRLTVL.

The chain has TRBV2 and TRBJ1-4; unclear D gene. V lost 5 bases and J 4 bases, leaving 11 bases between the germline ends. Germline lookup yields CDR1 SNHLY and CDR2 FYNNEI. This CDR3 has 14 amino acids. CDR3 coding DNA: TGTGCCAGCAGTTTCGGGCCCCTTAATGAAAAACTGTTTTTT. It translates to CASSFGPLNEKLFF.

V is TRBV28 and J is TRBJ2-7; tentative D call: TRBD2 (5 bases). The V gene's germline CDR1 is MDHEN and CDR2 SYDVKM. This CDR3 spans 12 amino acids. V lost 2 bases, J lost 9 bases, and 11 bases lay in between. The CDR3 region has the DNA TGTGCCAGCAGTTTACCCGAGGGAATGCAGTACTTC. It is translated as CASSLPEGMQYF.

In its sample, this clone was seen once. V is TRBV7-9 and J is TRBJ1-2; 8 bases match TRBD1. Germline V gives CDR1 SEHNR, CDR2 FQNEAQ (reference sequence). This CDR3 region has 15 residues. V was pared by 5 bases and J by 6 bases, with 11 bases of the junction left unmatched. The CDR3 region has the DNA TGTGCCAGCAGCCCCACGCCGGACAGGGTAAATGGCTACACCTTC. Translating it yields CASSPTPDRVNGYTF.

The count of this clone is one. This sequence joins TRBV4-3 and TRBJ2-7, with 10 bases aligning to TRBD2. V shed 1 base and J 7 bases; nucleotides not matched to a gene: 10. This CDR3 has 16 residues. Germline-derived CDR1 and CDR2 are LGHNA and YSLEER. This chain's CDR3 is CASSQATSGRAREQYF. Written as DNA, the CDR3 is TGCGCCAGCAGCCAAGCTACAAGCGGGAGGGCGCGGGAGCAGTACTTC.

This chain joins TRBV19 and TRBJ2-1; D unresolved. The CDR3 covers 13 residues. Germline CDR1 LNHDA, CDR2 SQIVND (reference sequence). The V end lost 1 base, the J end lost 10 bases, and 11 bases lay between the germline ends. CDR3 loop: CASSIVVAPEQFF. In nucleotides, the CDR3 is TGTGCCAGTAGTATAGTGGTAGCCCCAGAGCAGTTCTTC.

The chain recombines TRBV6-4 with TRBJ2-2, with 10 positions matching TRBD1. V lost 0 bases to trimming and J lost 6 bases; unmatched junction nucleotides: 1. This CDR3 has 15 residues. Germline V gives CDR1 MRHNA, CDR2 SNTAGT. CDR3 protein: CASSDSGQGAGELFF. The CDR3 DNA reads TGTGCCAGCAGTGACTCCGGACAGGGGGCCGGGGAGCTGTTTTTT.

The chain combines TRBV28 with TRBJ2-6; the D is unclear. Germline V gene data show CDR1 as MDHEN and CDR2 as SYDVKM. The CDR3 contains 13 residues. Trimming left V 10 bases short and J 4 bases short, with 11 bases between. The chain's CDR3 is CATCRSGANVLTF. The DNA for the CDR3 is TGTGCCACCTGTCGTTCAGGGGCCAACGTCCTGACTTTC.

The V call is TRBV18, the J call TRBJ2-6, with a weak D call TRBD2 (7 bases). The CDR3 is made up of 19 amino acids. Between the trimmed V and J ends, which lost 1 base and 0 bases, there was a span of 16 bases. The germline gives CDR1 KGHSH, CDR2 LQKENI. The CDR3 protein is CASSPRSAGAPSGANVLTF. CDR3 bases: TGTGCCAGCTCACCACGGAGCGCGGGGGCCCCCTCTGGGGCCAACGTCCTGACTTTC. The variable domain in full, with the rest retrieved from reference TRBV18 and TRBJ2-6, is NAGVMQNPRHLVRRRGQEARLRCSPMKGHSHVYWYRQLPEEGLKFMVYLQKENIIDESGMPKERFSAEFPKEGPSILRIQQVVRGDSAAYFCASSPRSAGAPSGANVLTFGAGSRLTVL.

The V and J genes are TRBV5-1 and TRBJ1-2, with D unresolved. Germline V CDR1 and CDR2: SGHRS, YFSETQ. This CDR3 comprises 13 residues. The ends were cut back, 4 bases at V and 4 bases at J, with 11 bases in the middle. This CDR3 is CASSTDGIYGYTF. DNA of the CDR3: TGCGCCAGCAGCACGGACGGGATCTATGGCTACACCTTC.

The chain uses TRBV11-3 and TRBJ2-4; TRBD2 matches at 7 bases. This CDR3 has 15 amino acids. With 4 bases clipped from V and 5 bases from J, the junction kept 8 bases outside the gene matches. The germline CDR1 and CDR2 sequences are SGHNT and YENEEA. For the CDR3, the DNA is TGTGCCAGCAGCTACCTTTGGGCGGGGGAAAACATTCAGTACTTC. Its protein product is CASSYLWAGENIQYF.

This clone was seen a handful of times. The rearrangement uses TRBV28 and TRBJ1-5; 7 positions match TRBD1. This CDR3 has 14 residues. Per germline, CDR1 MDHEN and CDR2 SYDVKM. V shed 6 bases and J 6 bases; nucleotides not matched to a gene: 8. The CDR3 DNA is TGTGCCAGCAGCCTTACCGACAGGGTTCAGCCCCAGCATTTT. Protein: CASSLTDRVQPQHF.

This chain links TRBV4-1 with TRBJ2-2; D is perhaps TRBD2 (5 bases). Germline loops: CDR1 MGHRA, CDR2 YSYEKL. Deletions cut 2 bases from V and 6 bases from J, with 19 bases between. The CDR3 contains 17 residues. CDR3 DNA: TGCGCCAGCAGCCAAATTCGGACGGTGCTGGAGGCCGGGGAGCTGTTTTTT. Amino acids: CASSQIRTVLEAGELFF.

V is TRBV6-5 and J is TRBJ1-2; a possible D gene is TRBD1 (6 bases). Trimming removed 4 bases from V and 8 bases from J, with 20 bases in between. The CDR3 has 15 amino acids. Germline CDR1 reads MNHEY; CDR2 reads SVGAGI. The CDR3 region has the DNA TGTGCCAGCAGTTCCACCTCAAACAGGGTAGGGGGCTACACCTTC. The encoded protein is CASSSTSNRVGGYTF.

The chain joins TRBV29-1 to TRBJ2-7; 10 bases map to TRBD2. The CDR3 extends over 15 amino acids. CDR1 SQVTM and CDR2 ANQGSEA come from the germline V gene. The J segment lost 7 bases and the V segment lost 2 bases, leaving 11 bases of the junction unmatched. CDR3 sequence (DNA): TGCAGCGTTGAAAAAAGCGGGAGGGGGGATGAGGAGCAGTACTTC. It is translated as CSVEKSGRGDEEQYF.

This rearrangement joins TRBV7-2 to TRBJ2-6, with TRBD1 identical over 7 bases. Germline V lookup: CDR1 SGHTA, CDR2 FQGNSA. With 1 base clipped from V and 2 bases from J, the junction kept 11 bases outside the gene matches. The CDR3 consists of 19 residues. CDR3 DNA sequence: TGTGCCAGCAGCTTAGTCCGACAGGGATCTGCCGCTGGGGCCAACGTCCTGACTTTC. It specifies CASSLVRQGSAAGANVLTF.

The chain combines TRBV7-3 with TRBJ2-5, with D unclear. Germline CDR1 SGHTA, CDR2 FQGTGA. Trimming removed 5 bases from V and 5 bases from J, with 18 bases in between. The CDR3 loop spans 15 amino acids. The CDR3 loop is CASSLSSVLGETQYF. CDR3 DNA sequence: TGTGCCAGCAGCCTCTCAAGTGTATTAGGGGAGACCCAGTACTTC.

The V gene is TRBV19, the J gene TRBJ1-1; 10 bases align to TRBD1. Trimming took 5 bases from V and 5 from J; bases not matched to a gene: 17. The CDR3 covers 18 residues. The germline gives CDR1 LNHDA, CDR2 SQIVND (reference sequence). The CDR3 is CASSSKGQGSIGETEAFF. The CDR3 nucleotides are TGTGCCAGTAGTTCTAAGGGACAGGGGTCTATTGGGGAGACTGAAGCTTTCTTT.

This clone appeared many times. The chain combines TRBV27 with TRBJ1-3; D may be TRBD1 (5 bases). V lost 1 base, J lost 1 base, and 8 bases lay in between. There are 15 residues in the CDR3. Germline-derived CDR1 and CDR2 are MNHEY and SMNVEV (reference sequence). Here the CDR3 reads CASSLWGGSGNTIYF. In DNA, the CDR3 is TGTGCCAGCAGTTTATGGGGGGGGTCTGGAAACACCATATATTTT.

This sequence joins TRBV5-4 and TRBJ2-3, with D possibly TRBD1 on 6 matching bases. From germline, CDR1 is SGHNT and CDR2 YYREEE (reference sequence). The V and J ends lost 10 bases and 4 bases respectively, with 10 bases between them. The length of the CDR3 is 11 residues. The CDR3 bases are TGTGCCGCTCACAGGGCAGATACGCAGTATTTT. As protein: CAAHRADTQYF.

This sequence joins TRBV19 and TRBJ1-2, with 10 bases aligning to TRBD1. Germline CDR1 and CDR2: LNHDA and SQIVND (reference sequence). CDR3 length: 15 residues. The V segment lost 2 bases and the J segment 7 bases; nucleotides outside the gene matches: 7. The CDR3 here is CASSIIGTGEVGYTF. CDR3 DNA sequence: TGTGCCAGTAGTATAATTGGGACAGGGGAGGTTGGCTACACCTTC. The full variable domain, its missing parts supplied by reference TRBV19 and TRBJ1-2, is DGGITQSPKYLFRKEGQNVTLSCEQNLNHDAMYWYRQDPGQGLRLIYYSQIVNDFQKGDIAEGYSVSREKKESFPLTVTSAQKNPTAFYLCASSIIGTGEVGYTFGSGTRLTVV.

V gene TRBV6-1 combines with J gene TRBJ1-1; TRBD1 aligns across 10 bases. The V and J ends lost 8 bases and 5 bases, in that order; junction bases with no gene match: 5. This CDR3 has 13 amino acids. CDR1 is MNHNS and CDR2 is SASEGT in the germline V gene. CDR3 loop: CASSRDRGTEAFF. The CDR3 coding sequence is TGTGCCAGCTCCCGGGACAGGGGTACTGAAGCTTTCTTT.